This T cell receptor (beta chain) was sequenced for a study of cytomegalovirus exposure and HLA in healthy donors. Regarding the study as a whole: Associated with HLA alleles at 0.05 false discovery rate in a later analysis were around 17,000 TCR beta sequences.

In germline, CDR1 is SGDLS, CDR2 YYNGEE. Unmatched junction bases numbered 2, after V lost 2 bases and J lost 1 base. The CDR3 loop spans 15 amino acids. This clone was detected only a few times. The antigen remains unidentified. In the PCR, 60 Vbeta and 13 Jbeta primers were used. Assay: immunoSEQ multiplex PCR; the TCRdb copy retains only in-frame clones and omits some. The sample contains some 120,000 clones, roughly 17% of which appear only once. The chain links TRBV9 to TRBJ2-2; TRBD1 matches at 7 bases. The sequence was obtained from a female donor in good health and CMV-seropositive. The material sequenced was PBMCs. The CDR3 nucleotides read TGTGCCAGCAGCGTCGGGACAGTGAACACCGGGGAGCTGTTTTTT. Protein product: CASSVGTVNTGELFF.